A selection of T cell receptor beta chains follows, all from one sample in a study of T cells in Graves' hyperthyroidism and ophthalmopathy. TCRdb reanalysed the multiplex PCR reads using MiXCR and keeps one entry per CDR3 protein. The sample carries roughly 240,000 distinct CDR3 sequences, 15% to 20% recorded once. Sequenced: blood. These receptors came from a young woman with Graves' ophthalmopathy. Both conserved end residues are part of each CDR3. The order of the fields is J gene, V gene, clone size, D gene, CDR3 DNA, CDR3 protein. A D gene is named only where the DNA matches it firmly. Rows give clone size only sometimes, using once, few, many, or a class for an expanded clone.

j_gene: TRBJ2-1; v_gene: TRBV11-2; abundance: many; d_gene: .; CDR3nt: TGTGCCAGCAGCTTAGGGGTAAACAATGAGCAGTTCTTC; CDR3aa: CASSLGVNNEQFF
j_gene: TRBJ2-3; v_gene: TRBV7-3; abundance: .; d_gene: TRBD2; CDR3nt: TGTGCCAGCAGCCCGGGAGGCCTAGATAGGGATACGCAGTATTTT; CDR3aa: CASSPGGLDRDTQYF
j_gene: TRBJ2-1; v_gene: TRBV6-6; abundance: few; d_gene: TRBD2; CDR3nt: TGTGCCAGCAGTTACGGGGCTAGCGGGAACCCCTATTACAATGAGCAGTTCTTC; CDR3aa: CASSYGASGNPYYNEQFF
j_gene: TRBJ1-5; v_gene: TRBV19; abundance: many; d_gene: .; CDR3nt: TGTGCCAGTAGTCCGTACTCATTCGGGGGGGGCAATCAGCCCCAGCATTTT; CDR3aa: CASSPYSFGGGNQPQHF
j_gene: TRBJ2-3; v_gene: TRBV2; abundance: many; d_gene: TRBD2; CDR3nt: TGTGCCAGCAGTGAAGGCTCAGCGGGGGGCACAGATACGCAGTATTTT; CDR3aa: CASSEGSAGGTDTQYF
j_gene: TRBJ2-1; v_gene: TRBV29-1; abundance: few; d_gene: TRBD2; CDR3nt: TGCAGCGTTGAAGATTTAGCGACTAGCGGGAGGTATGAGCAGTTCTTC; CDR3aa: CSVEDLATSGRYEQFF
j_gene: TRBJ2-1; v_gene: TRBV11-2; abundance: many; d_gene: .; CDR3nt: TGTGCCAGCAGCTTAGGACTTAGCGAGCAGTTCTTC; CDR3aa: CASSLGLSEQFF
j_gene: TRBJ2-1; v_gene: TRBV15; abundance: many; d_gene: .; CDR3nt: TGTGCCACCAGCAGACTAGCTGGCCACAATGAGCAGTTCTTC; CDR3aa: CATSRLAGHNEQFF
j_gene: TRBJ2-5; v_gene: TRBV7-8; abundance: many; d_gene: .; CDR3nt: TGTGCCAGCAGCAATACCCAAAACTTTCAAGAGACCCAGTACTTC; CDR3aa: CASSNTQNFQETQYF
j_gene: TRBJ2-1; v_gene: TRBV2; abundance: .; d_gene: .; CDR3nt: TGTGCCAGCAGGGAAAGGCAGGTGGGTGAGCAGTTCTTC; CDR3aa: CASRERQVGEQFF
j_gene: TRBJ1-3; v_gene: TRBV18; abundance: many; d_gene: TRBD1; CDR3nt: TGTGCCAGCTCACTGGGACAGATCGTTTCTGGAAACACCATATATTTT; CDR3aa: CASSLGQIVSGNTIYF
j_gene: TRBJ1-1; v_gene: TRBV11-2; abundance: .; d_gene: .; CDR3nt: TGTGCCAGCAGCTTAGGCGGGGGGATGGGCACTGAAGCTTTCTTT; CDR3aa: CASSLGGGMGTEAFF
j_gene: TRBJ2-7; v_gene: TRBV28; abundance: many; d_gene: .; CDR3nt: TGTGCCAGCAGCTCCTTGGGAACAGGAACCTACGAGCAGTACTTC; CDR3aa: CASSSLGTGTYEQYF